The 10 T cell receptor beta chains below all came from one sample that was sequenced in a study of Graves' ophthalmopathy and Graves' hyperthyroidism. Scientists amplified the TCR beta CDR3 regions from RNA transcripts. An opening RT-PCR round employed HTBI primers and preceded a second-round multiplex PCR. TCRdb reprocessed the multiplex PCR reads via MiXCR and lists one record per CDR3 protein. The sample lists about 660,000 distinct CDR3 sequences; about two fifths were seen once. The sequencing input was peripheral blood. These receptors all come from an adult man with Graves' ophthalmopathy.

This clonotype turned up a few times. This rearrangement joins TRBV3-1 to TRBJ1-5, with D possibly TRBD1 on 6 matching bases. Germline V gene sequence: CDR1 LGHDT, CDR2 YNNKEL (reference sequence). Trimming left V 0 bases short and J 6 bases short, with 9 bases between. This CDR3 comprises 14 residues. This CDR3 reads CASSQDGGPQPQHF. Written as DNA, the CDR3 is TGTGCCAGCAGCCAAGATGGGGGCCCTCAGCCCCAGCATTTT.

The chain is built from TRBV19 and TRBJ1-2; TRBD1 matches 10 bases. Trimming removed 5 bases from V and 8 bases from J; junction bases left unmatched: 5. This CDR3 is built from 13 residues. CDR1 is LNHDA and CDR2 is SQIVND in the germline V gene (reference sequence). The CDR3 here is CASSEGQGDGYTF. The CDR3 DNA follows: TGTGCCAGTAGTGAAGGACAGGGGGACGGCTACACCTTC.

This clonotype was observed a handful of times. The genes are TRBV19 and TRBJ2-7; a possible D gene is TRBD1 (6 bases). The ends were cut back, 0 bases at V and 3 bases at J, with 12 bases in the middle. CDR1 is LNHDA and CDR2 is SQIVND in the germline V gene (reference sequence). The CDR3 runs to 15 residues. The CDR3 region has the DNA TGTGCCAGTAGTATAGATGCCCGGGACAACTACGAGCAGTACTTC. This encodes CASSIDARDNYEQYF.

In the case of this clonotype: A much larger clonotype is one base distant, so this may be a read error. The rearrangement links TRBV12-3 or TRBV12-4 to TRBJ2-5, with D possibly called TRBD1 or TRBD2 (5 bases each). CDR3 length: 16 amino acids. CDR3 amino acids: CASSLSPFEGPETQDF. CDR3 coding DNA: TGTGCCAGCAGTTTATCCCCCTTCGAGGGACCAGAGACCCAGGACTTC.

This clonotype was seen repeatedly, ten times or more. The rearrangement uses TRBV29-1 and TRBJ1-2; a possible D gene is TRBD1 (5 bases). This CDR3 comprises 14 residues. V was trimmed by 7 bases and J by 4 bases, leaving 19 bases between them. Germline V gene data show CDR1 as SQVTM and CDR2 as ANQGSEA. The CDR3 spells CSAGPPLGGYGYTF. The CDR3 DNA is TGCAGCGCCGGTCCGCCTCTTGGGGGCTATGGCTACACCTTC.

The table lists this clonotype with many counts. V and J are TRBV20-1 and TRBJ2-7, with a weak D call TRBD2 (6 bases). CDR1 and CDR2 (germline): DFQATT, SNEGSKA (reference sequence). CDR3 length: 14 amino acids. V was pared by 5 bases and J by 7 bases, with 21 bases between. In DNA form, the CDR3 reads TGCAGTGCTCCATACTCGACTATGGCGGGGGAGCAGTACTTC. It is translated as CSAPYSTMAGEQYF.

Ten or more counts support this clonotype. This chain uses TRBV2 with TRBJ1-1; D not certain. The germline V gene encodes CDR1 SNHLY and CDR2 FYNNEI. This CDR3 contains 15 residues. V lost 0 bases to trimming and J lost 5 bases, with 13 bases between them. The chain's CDR3 is CASSEAGPRWTEAFF. CDR3 sequence (DNA): TGTGCCAGCAGTGAAGCTGGGCCTAGATGGACTGAAGCTTTCTTT.

The chain combines TRBV4-1 with TRBJ1-1, with D maybe TRBD1 (5 bases). CDR3 length: 15 amino acids. The V end was cut by 2 bases, the J end by 5 bases, with 15 bases between. The V gene's germline CDR1 is MGHRA and CDR2 YSYEKL. This chain's CDR3 is CASSQRWMGGTEAFF. For the CDR3, the DNA is TGCGCCAGCAGCCAAAGATGGATGGGGGGAACTGAAGCTTTCTTT.

The sample holds a few counts of this clonotype. The chain links TRBV5-1 to TRBJ2-5; D might be TRBD2 (7 bases). The CDR3 is 16 amino acids. V was clipped by 0 bases and J by 5 bases, with 17 bases between them. CDR1 is SGHRS and CDR2 is YFSETQ in the germline V gene. CDR3: CASSLEGRGAGETQYF. CDR3 nucleotides: TGCGCCAGCAGCTTGGAGGGTCGGGGGGCTGGGGAGACCCAGTACTTC.

This clonotype was counted at least ten times. One end of the junction does not line up with germline, which may come from a read error. V and J are TRBV10-3 and TRBJ2-5; D possibly corresponds to TRBD2 (5 bases). The CDR3 is made up of 16 amino acids. Looked up from germline, CDR1 is ENHRY and CDR2 is SYGVKD. The CDR3, as DNA: TGTGCCAGCAGTTACGGATTGGTGGGAGCGAGGCAGACCCAGTACTTC. It is translated as CASSYGLVGARQTQYF.